One sample yielded the 16 T cell receptor beta chains listed below, sequenced in a study of T cell repertoires in aging, cancer and after chemotherapy. Amplification of TCR beta used genomic DNA extracted from peripheral blood. Multiplex touch-down PCR with TRB-A/B primers amplified rearranged V-D-J TRB sequences. TCRdb fed the multiplex PCR reads into MiXCR, producing one record per CDR3 protein. The sample holds 10,000 to 15,000 distinct CDR3 sequences, around 30% seen once. The sequenced sample was blood. These receptor sequences come from a human donor with a blood cancer.

The gene calls are TRBV7-3 and TRBJ2-6; 7 nucleotides agree with TRBD1. This CDR3 region has 15 residues. Germline V gene sequence: CDR1 SGHTA, CDR2 FQGTGA. J was trimmed by 2 bases and V by 6 bases; bases with no gene match: 4. CDR3 DNA sequence: TGTGCCAGCAGTATAACAGGGGCTGGGGCCAACGTCCTGACTTTC. It translates to CASSITGAGANVLTF.

Ten or more counts support this clonotype. The V and J genes are TRBV12-3 or TRBV12-4 and TRBJ2-1; D perhaps matches TRBD2 (7 bases). The V end lost 6 bases, the J end lost 4 bases, and 19 bases lay between the germline ends. The CDR3 extends over 16 amino acids. This chain's CDR3 is CASSFISGGPYNEQFF. DNA of the CDR3: TGTGCCAGCAGCTTCATATCGGGGGGCCCATACAATGAGCAGTTCTTC.

On this clonotype: The junction does not match germline at one end; this may be a read error. J is TRBJ1-5 and V is TRBV6-2 or TRBV6-3, with TRBD1 matching 7 bases. The CDR3 has 15 amino acids. CDR1 is MNHEY and CDR2 is SVGEGT in the germline V gene. Here the CDR3 reads CASSSTGVSNQTQHF. The CDR3 DNA is TGTGCCAGCAGTTCAACAGGGGTAAGCAATCAGACCCAGCATTTT.

V is TRBV5-4 and J is TRBJ1-1; D not resolved. CDR3 length: 12 amino acids. In germline, CDR1 is SGHNT, CDR2 YYREEE (reference sequence). Deletions cut 2 bases from V and 1 base from J, with 3 bases between. DNA of the CDR3: TGTGCCAGCAGCTTCTGGAACACTGAAGCTTTCTTT. Translated, it gives CASSFWNTEAFF. Full variable domain (rest looked up from reference TRBV5-4 and TRBJ1-1): ETGVTQSPTHLIKTRGQQVTLRCSSQSGHNTVSWYQQALGQGPQFIFQYYREEENGRGNFPPRFSGLQFPNYSSELNVNALELDDSALYLCASSFWNTEAFFGQGTRLTVV.

The chain has TRBV13 and TRBJ1-6; TRBD1 matches 7 bases. Germline V gives CDR1 PRHDT, CDR2 FYEKMQ (reference sequence). The J segment lost 7 bases and the V segment lost 5 bases, leaving 8 bases of the junction unmatched. The CDR3 is 15 amino acids. CDR3 bases: TGTGCCAGCAGCGCCCGGACAGGTGAGAATTCACCCCTCCACTTT. It yields the protein CASSARTGENSPLHF. The full variable domain, its missing parts supplied by reference TRBV13 and TRBJ1-6, is AAGVIQSPRHLIKEKRETATLKCYPIPRHDTVYWYQQGPGQDPQFLISFYEKMQSDKGSIPDRFSAQQFSDYHSELNMSSLELGDSALYFCASSARTGENSPLHFGNGTRLTVT.

This clonotype has a count of ten or more. The chain has TRBV12-3 or TRBV12-4 and TRBJ2-2, with 8 bases lining up with TRBD2. The CDR3 has 16 residues. The ends lost 5 bases at V and 5 bases at J; junction bases unmatched: 10. CDR3 loop: CASSNGLALGTGELFF. CDR3 DNA sequence: TGTGCCAGCAGTAACGGACTAGCCCTAGGGACCGGGGAGCTGTTTTTT.

This clonotype came up many times. The J gene is TRBJ1-2, the V gene TRBV5-6; perhaps TRBD1 as D (6 bases). Germline-derived CDR1 and CDR2 are SGHDT and YYEEEE. This CDR3 is 14 amino acids long. V gave up 0 bases and J gave up 7 bases, with 13 bases separating them. The CDR3 spells CASSLGDRHFGYTF. DNA of the CDR3: TGTGCCAGCAGCTTGGGAGACAGGCACTTTGGCTACACCTTC.

This clonotype was picked up one time. This may stem from a read error, because a much larger clone lies one nucleotide away. The chain uses TRBV30 and TRBJ2-7, with D possibly being TRBD1 (5 bases). Per germline, CDR1 GTSNPN and CDR2 SVGIG (reference sequence). The CDR3 is 13 residues long. V was shortened by 4 bases and J by 2 bases, with 12 bases between the two germline ends. Written as DNA, the CDR3 is TGTGCCTGGACCACAGGTGATCCCTACGAGCAGTACTTC. This gives the protein CAWTTGDPYEQYF.

This clonotype appeared many times. The chain couples TRBV6-2 or TRBV6-3 to TRBJ1-3, with D perhaps matching TRBD1 (5 bases). There are 15 residues in the CDR3. Germline V gene data show CDR1 as MNHEY and CDR2 as SVGEGT. V was trimmed by 2 bases and J by 3 bases, leaving 11 bases between them. CDR3 sequence reads: CASSYGGRVGNTIYF. The CDR3 coding sequence is TGTGCCAGCAGTTACGGCGGCAGGGTTGGAAACACCATATATTTT.

This clonotype appeared many times. The chain employs TRBV6-1 and TRBJ1-6; no clear D gene. The germline CDR1 and CDR2 sequences are MNHNS and SASEGT. This CDR3 is built from 15 residues. Trimming took off 0 bases at V and 5 bases at J, with 8 bases between the two ends. Here the CDR3 reads CASSEAGRDNSPLHF. DNA of the CDR3: TGTGCCAGCAGTGAAGCCGGCAGAGATAATTCACCCCTCCACTTT.

The chain joins TRBV20-1 to TRBJ2-5; the match to TRBD2 covers 10 bases. Per the germline V gene, CDR1 is DFQATT and CDR2 is SNEGSKA (reference sequence). With 1 base clipped from V and 1 base from J, the junction kept 6 bases outside the gene matches. This CDR3 comprises 16 residues. The CDR3 is CSARVSGRVLQETQYF. CDR3 nucleotide sequence: TGCAGTGCTAGAGTGAGCGGGAGGGTCCTCCAAGAGACCCAGTACTTC.

By its share, this clonotype is medium-sized (0.01 to 0.1%). The chain links TRBV27 to TRBJ1-3; TRBD1 agrees at 12 bases. The germline V gene has CDR1 MNHEY and CDR2 SMNVEV (reference sequence). The CDR3 consists of 16 residues. V shed 3 bases and J 2 bases; nucleotides not matched to a gene: 2. The CDR3 loop reads CASSFGTGGAGNTIYF. As DNA, the CDR3 is TGTGCCAGCAGTTTTGGGACAGGGGGCGCTGGAAACACCATATATTTT.

This clonotype counts as medium-sized. The chain is built from TRBV12-3 or TRBV12-4 and TRBJ2-1, with TRBD2 identical over 8 bases. J gave up 3 bases and V 5 bases, and 6 bases lay outside the gene matches. CDR3 length: 15 amino acids. The CDR3 here is CASSPGLDDYNEQFF. Here the CDR3 DNA reads TGTGCCAGCAGTCCGGGACTAGACGACTACAATGAGCAGTTCTTC.

The chain links TRBV5-4 to TRBJ2-2, with D tentatively TRBD2 (6 bases). There are 18 residues in the CDR3. In germline, CDR1 is SGHNT, CDR2 YYREEE (reference sequence). The V end lost 4 bases, the J end lost 2 bases, and 21 bases lay between the germline ends. The CDR3 region has the DNA TGTGCCAGCAGCCAAGATCTTACTAGCCGAACTAACACCGGGGAGCTGTTTTTT. This codes for CASSQDLTSRTNTGELFF.

By its share, this clonotype is medium-sized. As DNA, the CDR3 is TGTGCCAGCAGTTACCCCATTGTAAACACCGGGGAGCTGTTTTTT. Amino acid sequence: CASSYPIVNTGELFF. J is TRBJ2-2 and V is TRBV6-2 or TRBV6-3, with D uncertain. Per germline, CDR1 MNHEY and CDR2 SVGEGT. This CDR3 region has 15 residues. V dropped 2 bases and J dropped 2 bases, with 9 bases sitting between them.

The chain couples TRBV6-2 or TRBV6-3 to TRBJ2-7; D call uncertain. The CDR3 has 12 residues. The germline CDR1 and CDR2 sequences are MNHEY and SVGEGT. The V and J ends lost 5 bases and 6 bases respectively, with 11 bases between them. DNA for the CDR3: TGTGCCAGCAGTCCCACGAGGTCCGAGCAGTACTTC. Encoded protein: CASSPTRSEQYF.